The sequence of this T cell receptor beta chain was determined in a study of response to subunit inactivated influenza vaccine. Germline assignment: CDR1 SGHVS and CDR2 FQNEAQ. The CDR3 has 14 residues. Trimming removed 3 bases from V and 4 bases from J; junction bases left unmatched: 4. TCRdb ran MiXCR on the RT-PCR reads and lists one entry per CDR3 protein. The sample has around 580,000 distinct CDR3 sequences, 12% to 15% seen once; the top ten hold approximately 10%. Only a few counts were recorded for this clonotype. The sample here was PBMCs from blood, taken approximately 12 days after vaccination. The receptor was derived from a man aged 50-60 years who received an inactivated influenza vaccine. V usage is TRBV7-8 and J usage is TRBJ1-1, with TRBD1 matching over 8 bases. CDR3 nucleotide sequence: TGTGCCAGCAGCTTGAGCACAGGGGGCACTGAAGCTTTCTTT. This codes for CASSLSTGGTEAFF.